Below, 13 T cell receptor beta chains from the same sample are listed, as sequenced in a study of identical twins. Each CDR3 protein gets one entry after TCRdb re-called the 5' RACE reads with MiXCR. Of fewer than 250,000 distinct CDR3 sequences in the sample, roughly 10% are singletons; the top ten hold just over 5%. What was sequenced was memory (CD45RO+) T cells sorted from blood. The receptor source for this set is a woman under 30 in good health.

This clonotype was counted only a few times. CDR3 residues: CSATTSGRGNEQFF. The CDR3 DNA reads TGCAGTGCTACCACTAGCGGGAGAGGCAATGAGCAGTTCTTC. The chain is built from TRBV20-1 and TRBJ2-1; the match to TRBD2 covers 11 bases. V gave up 4 bases and J gave up 6 bases; unmatched junction bases: 5. This CDR3 is built from 14 residues. In germline, CDR1 is DFQATT, CDR2 SNEGSKA (reference sequence).

This clonotype was detected a few times. The chain is built from TRBV5-6 and TRBJ2-1; D is unclear. The germline V gene has CDR1 SGHDT and CDR2 YYEEEE. Trimming left V 4 bases short and J 8 bases short, with 19 bases between. This CDR3 is built from 15 residues. The CDR3 nucleotides are TGTGCCAGCAGCGGTGGGCCGGGCCCCCGAGATGAGCAGTTCTTC. Translating it yields CASSGGPGPRDEQFF.

The gene calls are TRBV7-9 and TRBJ2-1; D may be TRBD2 (6 bases). This CDR3 is built from 17 residues. V was shortened by 5 bases and J by 3 bases, with 20 bases between the two germline ends. The germline V gene encodes CDR1 SEHNR and CDR2 FQNEAQ (reference sequence). The CDR3: CASSPPAVGGIYNEQFF. CDR3 nucleotide sequence: TGTGCCAGCAGCCCCCCAGCGGTTGGAGGGATCTACAATGAGCAGTTCTTC.

The sample holds many counts of this clonotype. The chain recombines TRBV18 with TRBJ2-3; D gene uncertain. Germline loops: CDR1 KGHSH, CDR2 LQKENI. The CDR3 extends over 14 amino acids. The germline V and J ends were trimmed by 3 bases and 2 bases, with 9 bases remaining between them. The CDR3 nucleotides read TGTGCCAGCTCACCTAACACTTACACAGATACGCAGTATTTT. Translating it yields CASSPNTYTDTQYF.

V is TRBV20-1 and J is TRBJ1-6; TRBD1 agrees at 7 bases. The CDR3 is made up of 15 amino acids. The trim removed 0 bases at V and 9 bases at J, leaving 8 bases unmatched. Per the germline V gene, CDR1 is DFQATT and CDR2 is SNEGSKA (reference sequence). The CDR3 sequence is CSARDPTGQGSPLHF. As DNA, the CDR3 is TGCAGTGCTAGAGACCCGACAGGGCAAGGTTCACCCCTCCACTTT.

The chain is built from TRBV18 and TRBJ1-3; a possible D gene is TRBD1 (5 bases). The CDR3 extends over 14 amino acids. Germline values: CDR1 KGHSH, CDR2 LQKENI. Trimming pared 6 bases from V and 0 bases from J, leaving 9 bases between. The CDR3 region has the DNA TGTGCCAGCTCCGACAGTAGCTCTGGAAACACCATATATTTT. It specifies CASSDSSSGNTIYF.

This clonotype was counted only a few times. The CDR3 sequence is CASSEGQKGAVYNEQFF. CDR3 sequence (DNA): TGTGCCAGCAGTGAGGGTCAAAAGGGAGCGGTCTACAATGAGCAGTTCTTC. V is TRBV6-1 and J is TRBJ2-1, with a weak D call TRBD2 (5 bases). CDR1 and CDR2 from the germline V gene are MNHNS and SASEGT. Trimming cost V 3 bases and J 3 bases, with 18 bases left between them. This CDR3 comprises 17 residues.

This clonotype appeared many times. This chain connects TRBV3-1 to TRBJ2-1, with TRBD2 matching 7 bases. The CDR3 runs to 15 residues. Germline values: CDR1 LGHDT, CDR2 YNNKEL (reference sequence). J lost 6 bases, V lost 4 bases, and 9 bases had no gene match. The CDR3 nucleotides are TGTGCCAGCAGCCCCACTAGCGCTGTCCCCAATGAGCAGTTCTTC. Protein: CASSPTSAVPNEQFF.

This clonotype was seen only a few times. The CDR3 region is CASSSGTGGSEETQYF. DNA for the CDR3: TGCGCCAGCAGCTCCGGGACAGGGGGGTCCGAGGAGACCCAGTACTTC. This sequence joins TRBV5-1 and TRBJ2-5; 11 bases fit TRBD1. This CDR3 has 16 residues. The J segment lost 5 bases and the V segment lost 3 bases, leaving 9 bases of the junction unmatched. The germline V gene has CDR1 SGHRS and CDR2 YFSETQ.

Many counts were recorded for this clonotype. This sequence joins TRBV7-2 and TRBJ2-1; the D gene is possibly TRBD1 (7 bases). Germline assignment: CDR1 SGHTA and CDR2 FQGNSA. V was trimmed by 2 bases and J by 11 bases, leaving 22 bases between them. The CDR3 spans 16 residues. For the CDR3, the DNA is TGTGCCAGCAGCTTACGGACTATGGCAACGGACAGGCAGCAGTTCTTC. This gives the protein CASSLRTMATDRQQFF.

The table lists this clonotype with many counts. This chain joins TRBV15 and TRBJ2-7; 7 nucleotides match TRBD2. The CDR3 runs 16 residues. Trimming removed 3 bases from V and 1 base from J; junction bases left unmatched: 9. Germline-derived CDR1 and CDR2 are LNHNV and YYDKDF (reference sequence). The CDR3 DNA sequence: TGTGCCACCAGCAGGAAGACTTGGCGGGGGTCCTACGAGCAGTACTTC. Translation: CATSRKTWRGSYEQYF.

A few counts support this clonotype. V is TRBV7-9 and J is TRBJ2-3; D is unresolved. V lost 5 bases and J 2 bases, leaving 5 bases between the germline ends. Per germline, CDR1 SEHNR and CDR2 FQNEAQ (reference sequence). This CDR3 has 12 amino acids. The DNA for the CDR3 is TGTGCCAGCAGCAAAAACACAGATACGCAGTATTTT. Its translation is CASSKNTDTQYF. The full variable domain, completed using reference TRBV7-9 and TRBJ2-3, is DTGVSQNPRHKITKRGQNVTFRCDPISEHNRLYWYRQTLGQGPEFLTYFQNEAQLEKSRLLSDRFSAERPKGSFSTLEIQRTEQGDSAMYLCASSKNTDTQYFGPGTRLTVL.

This clonotype was seen more than once but under ten times. The chain couples TRBV12-3 or TRBV12-4 to TRBJ2-7; 8 nucleotides agree with TRBD1. The V segment lost 6 bases and the J segment 3 bases; nucleotides outside the gene matches: 4. The CDR3 loop spans 13 amino acids. The CDR3 coding sequence is TGTGCCAGCAGCCAACAGGGGGGCTACGAGCAGTACTTC. Translated: CASSQQGGYEQYF.